This TCR beta chain was sequenced during a study of blood T cell dynamics during melanoma immunotherapy. Sample time point: week 3, after first cycle of checkpoint inhibitor. Sequencing was performed with immunoSEQ multiplex PCR; in TCRdb, only in-frame clones are kept and a portion is missing. This table holds 12,000 or so clones, more than 75% found once. This clone showed up just once. Germline V gene sequence: CDR1 MNHEY, CDR2 SMNVEV (reference sequence). With 0 bases removed from V and 5 bases from J, the gap between germline ends came to 5 bases. The CDR3 spans 13 residues. This chain uses TRBV27 with TRBJ1-5; no clear D gene. This specimen consisted of blood, obtained from a patient treated with checkpoint blockade. The sequence derives from a human donor with melanoma. CDR3 amino acids: CASSLSRDQPQHF. For the CDR3, the DNA is TGTGCCAGCAGTTTATCGAGGGATCAGCCCCAGCATTTT.